A selection of T cell receptor beta chains follows, all from one sample in a study of metastatic and nonmetastatic thyroid tumors. With MiXCR, TCRdb reprocessed the PCR reads. The sample shows 35,000 to 50,000 clones, 15% to 20% of them seen only once. Sequences were obtained from blood. These receptors were obtained from a female donor with papillary thyroid cancer or a benign thyroid nodule (not recorded which). Some clones in this sample may be carry-over from other donors' samples. The CDR3 runs from the conserved cysteine through the conserved F or W. A D gene is named only where the DNA matches it firmly. Size is stated for part of the rows, as once, few or many counts, or as a class when the clone is expanded.

j_call	v_call	clone_size	d_call	cdr3_nt	cdr3_aa
TRBJ2-5	TRBV2	many	.	TGTGCCAGCTTGAGGTGGGACGGTGGTTTAAAGACCCAGTACTTC	CASLRWDGGLKTQYF
TRBJ1-5	TRBV28	few	TRBD1	TGTGCCAGCAGTCCAGGACAGGGCTTTATCAATCAGCCCCAGCATTTT	CASSPGQGFINQPQHF
TRBJ2-1	TRBV11-2	many	TRBD2	TGTGCCAGCAGCTCGTATCGGCGGGAGTTTATCAATGAGCAGTTCTTC	CASSSYRREFINEQFF
TRBJ1-1	TRBV11-2	.	TRBD1	TGTGCCAGCAGCTTAGGAGTAGGAGGGGACAGGGTCGACACTGAAGCTTTCTTT	CASSLGVGGDRVDTEAFF
TRBJ2-1	TRBV5-1	.	.	TGCGCCAGCAGCTTGGGCTCCTTGGCAGGGAGCGACAATGAGCAGTTCTTC	CASSLGSLAGSDNEQFF
TRBJ2-7	TRBV12-3/TRBV12-4	many	TRBD2	TGTGCCAGCAGTGGGACTAGCGGGATCGGTTCCTACGAGCAGTACTTC	CASSGTSGIGSYEQYF
TRBJ1-1	TRBV7-8	.	TRBD1	TGTGCCAGTAGCCGACAGGGGGCTGGGCGAGTGGGCACTGAAGCTTTCTTT	CASSRQGAGRVGTEAFF
TRBJ1-4	TRBV28	many	.	TGTGCCAGCAGTTTCCTGGAGGGGTCAACTAATGAAAAACTGTTTTTT	CASSFLEGSTNEKLFF
TRBJ2-7	TRBV7-3	many	TRBD1	TGTGCCAGCAGCTTAGGGACAGGCTACGAGCAGTACTTC	CASSLGTGYEQYF
TRBJ2-2	TRBV24-1	.	.	TGTGCCACCACCGCGGGCCGGGAGCTGTTTTTT	CATTAGRELFF
TRBJ2-5	TRBV18	many	.	TGTGCCAGCTCACTGGCTAGTCGACAAGAGACCCAGTACTTC	CASSLASRQETQYF
TRBJ2-7	TRBV6-1	.	TRBD1	TGTGCCAGCATCCTTTACGTCCCAGGGGGCTATGACGAGCAGTACTTC	CASILYVPGGYDEQYF
TRBJ1-2	TRBV29-1	many	.	TGCAGCGTTGCGGCAGAGCAATATGGCTACACCTTC	CSVAAEQYGYTF
TRBJ2-1	TRBV11-2	many	TRBD2	TGTGCCAGCAGCTTAGGGGGGAGGGGTCTCAATGAGCAGTTCTTC	CASSLGGRGLNEQFF
TRBJ2-3	TRBV12-3/TRBV12-4	many	TRBD2	TGTGCCAGCAGTTCTAGCGGAGGAGATACGCAGTATTTT	CASSSSGGDTQYF
TRBJ2-2	TRBV6-1	few	TRBD2	TGTGCCAGCAATAAACTAGCGGATAACACCGGGGAGCTGTTTTTT	CASNKLADNTGELFF
TRBJ2-5	TRBV25-1	many	.	TGTGCCAGCAGTGAATTAGGAACCAAAGAGACCCAGTACTTC	CASSELGTKETQYF
TRBJ2-5	TRBV5-1	many	.	TGCGCCAGCAGCTTGAATGAGGGGAGGCAAGAGACCCAGTACTTC	CASSLNEGRQETQYF
TRBJ1-4	TRBV3-1	many	.	TGTGCCAGCAGCCAAGATCCTGGGTTCTACCCTGAAAAACTGTTTTTT	CASSQDPGFYPEKLFF
TRBJ2-3	TRBV5-1	many	TRBD2	TGCGCCAGCAGCGGCCGAGGACTAGCTAGCACAGATACGCAGTATTTT	CASSGRGLASTDTQYF
TRBJ2-7	TRBV10-3	many	.	TGTGCCATCAGTGAGGGCAGGGCAGGGGTGAACGAGCAGTACTTC	CAISEGRAGVNEQYF
TRBJ2-7	TRBV20-1	.	TRBD2	TGCAGTGCGTATAGCGGGATAGGGGCCTACGAGCAGTACTTC	CSAYSGIGAYEQYF
TRBJ1-2	TRBV20-1	many	TRBD1	TGTAGTGCTAGGGAATTGGACAGGGGGCGCGAAGGCTACACCTTC	CSARELDRGREGYTF
TRBJ2-5	TRBV24-1	.	.	TGTGCCACCAGTGACACGACGGGACCCCAGTACCAAGAGACCCAGTACTTC	CATSDTTGPQYQETQYF
TRBJ1-1	TRBV29-1	many	.	TGCAGCGTCCGACGGGGTAAGGCGAACACTGAAGCTTTCTTT	CSVRRGKANTEAFF
TRBJ2-2	TRBV12-3/TRBV12-4	few	.	TGTGCCAGCAGTCTAGGCTGGGGGGCCACCTGGGAGCTGTTTTTT	CASSLGWGATWELFF
TRBJ2-5	TRBV2	.	.	TGTGCCAGCAGTGAAAGTAGGGCTTCTTTCCAAGGGACCCAGTACTTC	CASSESRASFQGTQYF
TRBJ2-3	TRBV19	many	TRBD2	TGTGCCAGTAGCCGAGCGGGAGAAGCCACAGATACGCAGTATTTT	CASSRAGEATDTQYF
TRBJ2-5	TRBV4-1	many	TRBD2	TGCGCCAGCAGCCAAGAGTTCGCGGGAGGGCCGAGGGAGACCCAGTACTTC	CASSQEFAGGPRETQYF
TRBJ2-3	TRBV3-1	many	.	TGTGCCAGCAGCGCCCGGGAGACTAGCACAGATACGCAGTATTTT	CASSARETSTDTQYF
TRBJ2-3	TRBV7-2	.	.	TGTGCCAGCAGCTTAGCTGGAGGGTATACGCAGTATTTT	CASSLAGGYTQYF
TRBJ2-4	TRBV12-3/TRBV12-4	many	TRBD2	TGTGCCAGCAGTTTCGGCGGGAGGGGAGAAAACATTCAGTACTTC	CASSFGGRGENIQYF
TRBJ2-1	TRBV20-1	many	TRBD1	TGCAGTGCTGATACAGGGGCCTCGGGTGGTGAGCAGTTCTTC	CSADTGASGGEQFF
TRBJ2-1	TRBV12-3/TRBV12-4	many	.	TGTGCCAGCAGTTTATCCAGGGTCGTAGCGAATGAGCAGTTCTTC	CASSLSRVVANEQFF
TRBJ2-2	TRBV28	.	.	TGTGCCAGCAGTTTTCACGGGGCGGAGGGGGTGGGGCTGTTTTTT	CASSFHGAEGVGLFF
TRBJ1-2	TRBV6-1	medium-sized	.	TGTGCCAGCACGGATACCAGGGAATACTATGGCTACACCTTC	CASTDTREYYGYTF
TRBJ2-7	TRBV28	.	TRBD2	TGTGCCAGCAGTTTTTGGGCTAGCGGGAGATACGAGCAGTACTTC	CASSFWASGRYEQYF